The present entry profiles one T cell receptor (beta chain) with its context. Antigen unknown. This sample is drawn from a study of T cells in Graves' hyperthyroidism and ophthalmopathy. Overall study results and limits: The model predicted ophthalmopathy a median roughly six months before onset.

Germline trimming cut 6 bases from V and 7 bases from J; bases unmatched to any gene: 9. The CDR3 consists of 14 residues. Amplification of TCR beta CDR3 regions used RNA as the template. First-round RT-PCR targeting the TCR CDR3 was performed with the HTBI primer set. TCRdb analysed the multiplex PCR reads with MiXCR anew, one entry per CDR3 protein. This sample has roughly 700,000 distinct CDR3 sequences, with 14% found just once. The TCR sequence derives from a young woman with Graves' hyperthyroidism. Sequencing was done on a sample of blood. The gene calls are TRBV12-3 or TRBV12-4 and TRBJ1-5; 7 bases are a match to TRBD1. This chain's CDR3 is CASRGTGVEQPQHF. CDR3 DNA sequence: TGTGCCAGCAGAGGTACAGGGGTGGAACAGCCCCAGCATTTT.